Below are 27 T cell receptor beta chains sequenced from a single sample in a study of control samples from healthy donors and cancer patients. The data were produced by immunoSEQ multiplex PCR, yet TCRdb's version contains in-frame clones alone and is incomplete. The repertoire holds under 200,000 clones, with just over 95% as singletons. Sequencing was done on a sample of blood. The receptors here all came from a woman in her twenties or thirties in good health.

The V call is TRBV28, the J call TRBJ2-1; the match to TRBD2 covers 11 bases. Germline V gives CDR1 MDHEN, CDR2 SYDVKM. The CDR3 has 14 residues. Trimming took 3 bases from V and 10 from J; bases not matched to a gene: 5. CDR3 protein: CASSFSGRAREQFF. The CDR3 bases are TGTGCCAGCAGTTTTAGCGGGAGGGCCCGGGAGCAGTTCTTC.

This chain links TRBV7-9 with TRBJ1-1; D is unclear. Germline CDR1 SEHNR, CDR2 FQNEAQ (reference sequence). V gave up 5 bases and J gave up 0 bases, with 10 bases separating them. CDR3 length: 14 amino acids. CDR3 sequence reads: CASSQSTLNTEAFF. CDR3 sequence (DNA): TGTGCCAGCAGCCAATCCACCTTGAACACTGAAGCTTTCTTT.

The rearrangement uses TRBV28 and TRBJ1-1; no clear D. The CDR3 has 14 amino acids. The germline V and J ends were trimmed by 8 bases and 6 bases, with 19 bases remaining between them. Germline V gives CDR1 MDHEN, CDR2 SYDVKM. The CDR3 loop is CASFPNQLRAEAFF. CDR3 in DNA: TGTGCCAGCTTCCCCAATCAGCTGCGGGCTGAAGCTTTCTTT.

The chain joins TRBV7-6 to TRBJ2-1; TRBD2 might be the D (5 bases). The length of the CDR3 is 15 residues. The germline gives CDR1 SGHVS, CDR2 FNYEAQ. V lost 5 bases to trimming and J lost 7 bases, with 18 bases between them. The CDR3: CASSTPGRSGNEQFF. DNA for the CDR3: TGTGCCAGCAGCACACCGGGTAGGTCGGGAAATGAGCAGTTCTTC.

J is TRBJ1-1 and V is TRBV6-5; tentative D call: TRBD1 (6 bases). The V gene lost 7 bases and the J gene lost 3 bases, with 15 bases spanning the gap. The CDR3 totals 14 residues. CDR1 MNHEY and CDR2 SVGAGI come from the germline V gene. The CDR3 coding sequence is TGTGCCAGCACCCGTCCAGGGGTTTACACTGAAGCTTTCTTT. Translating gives CASTRPGVYTEAFF.

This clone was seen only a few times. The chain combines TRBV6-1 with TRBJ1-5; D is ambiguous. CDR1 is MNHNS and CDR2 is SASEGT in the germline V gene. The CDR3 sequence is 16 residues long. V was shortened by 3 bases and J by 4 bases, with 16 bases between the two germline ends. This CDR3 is CASSDLSGSANQPQHF. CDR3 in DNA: TGTGCCAGCAGTGACCTCTCCGGTTCAGCGAATCAGCCCCAGCATTTT.

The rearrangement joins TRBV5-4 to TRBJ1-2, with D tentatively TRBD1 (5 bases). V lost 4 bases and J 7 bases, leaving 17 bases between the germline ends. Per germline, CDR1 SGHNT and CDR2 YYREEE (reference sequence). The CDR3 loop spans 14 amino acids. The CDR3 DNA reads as TGTGCCAGCAGCGGGGCAGAGGTATCGGGTGGCTACACCTTC. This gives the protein CASSGAEVSGGYTF. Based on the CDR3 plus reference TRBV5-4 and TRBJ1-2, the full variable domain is ETGVTQSPTHLIKTRGQQVTLRCSSQSGHNTVSWYQQALGQGPQFIFQYYREEENGRGNFPPRFSGLQFPNYSSELNVNALELDDSALYLCASSGAEVSGGYTFGSGTRLTVV.

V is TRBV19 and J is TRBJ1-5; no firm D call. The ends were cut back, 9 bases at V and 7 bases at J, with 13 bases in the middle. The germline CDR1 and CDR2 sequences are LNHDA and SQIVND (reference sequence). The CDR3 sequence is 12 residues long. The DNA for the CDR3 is TGTGCCAGCAAACGGGGTGGACAGCCCCAGCATTTT. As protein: CASKRGGQPQHF.

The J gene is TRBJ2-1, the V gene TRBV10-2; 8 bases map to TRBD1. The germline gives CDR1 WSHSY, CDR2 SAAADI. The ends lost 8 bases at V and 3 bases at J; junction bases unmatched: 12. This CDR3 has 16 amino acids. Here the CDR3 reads CASGHGTGSFYNEQFF. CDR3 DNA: TGCGCCAGCGGACACGGGACAGGATCTTTCTACAATGAGCAGTTCTTC.

This chain's CDR3 is CASSASYTGRINADTQYF. The CDR3 bases are TGTGCCAGCAGCGCGTCGTATACGGGTAGGATTAATGCAGATACGCAGTATTTT. The chain employs TRBV7-2 and TRBJ2-3; D not resolved. In germline, CDR1 is SGHTA, CDR2 FQGNSA. The CDR3 is 18 amino acids. Trimming stripped 5 bases from V and 4 bases from J, with 25 bases between.

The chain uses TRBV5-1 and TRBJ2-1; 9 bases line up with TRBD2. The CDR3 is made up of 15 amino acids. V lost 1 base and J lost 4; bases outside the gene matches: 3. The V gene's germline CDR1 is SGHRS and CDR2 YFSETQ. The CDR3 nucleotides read TGCGCCAGCAGCTTGAAAGCGGGGGGTTACAATGAGCAGTTCTTC. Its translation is CASSLKAGGYNEQFF.

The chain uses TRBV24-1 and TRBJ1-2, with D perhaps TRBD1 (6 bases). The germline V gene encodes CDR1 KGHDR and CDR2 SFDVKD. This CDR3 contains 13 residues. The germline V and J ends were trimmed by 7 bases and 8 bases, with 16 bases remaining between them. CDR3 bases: TGTGCCACCAGCGGACAGCCTGAAGGAGGCTACACCTTC. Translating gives CATSGQPEGGYTF.

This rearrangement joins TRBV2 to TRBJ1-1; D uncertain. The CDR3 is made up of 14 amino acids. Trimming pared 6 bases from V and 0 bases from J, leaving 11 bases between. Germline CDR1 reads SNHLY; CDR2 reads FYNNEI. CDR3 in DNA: TGTGCCAGCAGGCCCGACATACTGAACACTGAAGCTTTCTTT. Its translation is CASRPDILNTEAFF.

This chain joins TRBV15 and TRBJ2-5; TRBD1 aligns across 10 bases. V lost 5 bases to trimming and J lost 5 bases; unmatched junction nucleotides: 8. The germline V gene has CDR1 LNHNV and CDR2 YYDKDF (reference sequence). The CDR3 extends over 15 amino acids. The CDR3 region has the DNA TGTGCCACCAGCTCCGGGACAGGGGACGGGGAGACCCAGTACTTC. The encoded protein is CATSSGTGDGETQYF.

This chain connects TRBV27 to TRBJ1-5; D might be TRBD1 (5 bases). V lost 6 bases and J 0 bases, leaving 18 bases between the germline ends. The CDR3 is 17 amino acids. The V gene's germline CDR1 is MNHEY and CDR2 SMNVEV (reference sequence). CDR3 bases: TGTGCCAGCAGCCTCAAAGGGACGTGGTATAGCAATCAGCCCCAGCATTTT. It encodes CASSLKGTWYSNQPQHF.

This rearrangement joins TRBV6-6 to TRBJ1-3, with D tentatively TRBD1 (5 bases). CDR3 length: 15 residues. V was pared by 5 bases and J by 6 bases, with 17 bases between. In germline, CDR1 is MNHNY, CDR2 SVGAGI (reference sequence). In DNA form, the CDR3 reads TGTGCCAGCAGTAGAATTCCCGGGACCCAAAACACCATATATTTT. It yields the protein CASSRIPGTQNTIYF.

The CDR3 loop reads CASSWTGGLNTEAFF. CDR3 nucleotides: TGTGCCAGCAGCTGGACAGGGGGCTTGAACACTGAAGCTTTCTTT. The V call is TRBV11-1, the J call TRBJ1-1, with 11 nucleotides matching TRBD1. The J segment lost 0 bases and the V segment lost 4 bases, leaving 1 base of the junction unmatched. The CDR3 totals 15 residues. CDR1 is SGHAT, CDR2 FQDESV, per germline (reference sequence).

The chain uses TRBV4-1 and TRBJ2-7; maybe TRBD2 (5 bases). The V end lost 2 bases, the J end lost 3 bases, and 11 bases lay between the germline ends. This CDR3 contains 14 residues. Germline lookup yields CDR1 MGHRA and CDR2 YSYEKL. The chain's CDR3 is CASSQREIGYEQYF. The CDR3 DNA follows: TGCGCCAGCAGCCAAAGGGAGATAGGCTACGAGCAGTACTTC.

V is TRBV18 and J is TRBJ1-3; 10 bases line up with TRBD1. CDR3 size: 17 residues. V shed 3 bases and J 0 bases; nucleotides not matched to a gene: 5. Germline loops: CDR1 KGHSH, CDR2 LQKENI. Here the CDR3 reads CASSPTGGSTSGNTIYF. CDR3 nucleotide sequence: TGTGCCAGCTCACCGACAGGGGGCTCAACCTCTGGAAACACCATATATTTT.

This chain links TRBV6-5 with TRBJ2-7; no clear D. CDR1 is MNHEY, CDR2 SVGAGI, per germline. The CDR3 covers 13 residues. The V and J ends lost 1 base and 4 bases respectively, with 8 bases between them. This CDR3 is CASSYFPEYEQYF. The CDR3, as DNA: TGTGCCAGCAGTTACTTTCCAGAATACGAGCAGTACTTC.

The CDR3 DNA is TGTGCCAGCTCAGGGAACAATGAGCAGTTCTTC. Translation gives CASSGNNEQFF. The genes are TRBV18 and TRBJ2-1; no clear D. The CDR3 has 11 residues. Germline V CDR1 and CDR2: KGHSH, LQKENI. Between the trimmed V and J ends, which lost 5 bases and 5 bases, there was a span of 4 bases.

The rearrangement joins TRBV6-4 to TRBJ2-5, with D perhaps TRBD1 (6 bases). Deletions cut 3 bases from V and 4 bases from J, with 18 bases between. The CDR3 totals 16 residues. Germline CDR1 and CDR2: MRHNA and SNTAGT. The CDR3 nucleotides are TGTGCCAGCAGTGATCAGGGGACGTCCTCTCCAGAGACCCAGTACTTC. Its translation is CASSDQGTSSPETQYF.

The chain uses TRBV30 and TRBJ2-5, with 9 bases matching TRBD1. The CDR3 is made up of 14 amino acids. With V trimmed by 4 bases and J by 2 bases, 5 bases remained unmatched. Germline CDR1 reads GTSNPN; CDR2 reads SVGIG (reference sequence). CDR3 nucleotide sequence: TGTGCCTGGACCGGACAGGGGAGGCAAGAGACCCAGTACTTC. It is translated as CAWTGQGRQETQYF.

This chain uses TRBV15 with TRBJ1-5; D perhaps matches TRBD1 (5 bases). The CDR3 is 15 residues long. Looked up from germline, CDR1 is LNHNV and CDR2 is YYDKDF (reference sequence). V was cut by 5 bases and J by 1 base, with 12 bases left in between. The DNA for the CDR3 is TGTGCCACCAGCCCAGGGTGGCGGAGCAATCAGCCCCAGCATTTT. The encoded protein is CATSPGWRSNQPQHF.

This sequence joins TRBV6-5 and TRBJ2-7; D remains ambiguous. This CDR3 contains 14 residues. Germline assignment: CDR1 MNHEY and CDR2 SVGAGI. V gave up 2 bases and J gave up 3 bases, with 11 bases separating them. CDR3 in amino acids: CASSYGKGGYEQYF. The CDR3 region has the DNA TGTGCCAGCAGTTACGGGAAGGGTGGCTACGAGCAGTACTTC.

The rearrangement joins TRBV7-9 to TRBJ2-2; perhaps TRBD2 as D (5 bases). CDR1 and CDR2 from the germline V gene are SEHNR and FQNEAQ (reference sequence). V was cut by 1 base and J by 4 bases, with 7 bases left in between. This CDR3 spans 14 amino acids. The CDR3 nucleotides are TGTGCCAGCAGCTTAGTCAGCGGCACCGGGGAGCTGTTTTTT. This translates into CASSLVSGTGELFF. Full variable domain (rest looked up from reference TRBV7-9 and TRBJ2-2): DTGVSQNPRHKITKRGQNVTFRCDPISEHNRLYWYRQTLGQGPEFLTYFQNEAQLEKSRLLSDRFSAERPKGSFSTLEIQRTEQGDSAMYLCASSLVSGTGELFFGEGSRLTVL.

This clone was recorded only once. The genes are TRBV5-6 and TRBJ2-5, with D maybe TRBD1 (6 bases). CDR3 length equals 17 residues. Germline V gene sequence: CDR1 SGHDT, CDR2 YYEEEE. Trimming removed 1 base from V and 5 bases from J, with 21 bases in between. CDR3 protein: CASSLTSQGWAVETQYF. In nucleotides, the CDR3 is TGTGCCAGCAGCTTGACGTCACAGGGATGGGCTGTGGAGACCCAGTACTTC.